Listed below are T cell receptor beta chains from one sample, sequenced in a study of cytomegalovirus exposure and HLA in healthy donors. Profiled with immunoSEQ multiplex PCR; TCRdb holds only in-frame clones, not every one. The data contain over 150,000 clones, more than 70% of them singletons. Sequencing used PBMCs. These receptors were taken from a woman in her 40s in good health and CMV-seropositive. Both conserved end residues are part of each CDR3. The order of the fields is CDR3 DNA, CDR3 protein, D gene, clone size, V gene, J gene, CDR3 length. The D gene is left open where the match is weak. Not all rows give a size; the values are once, few, many and, for expanded clones, a class.

DNA: TGTGCCAGCAGCTTGGGGACAGGGGGAAACAATGAGCAGTTCTTC
CDR3: CASSLGTGGNNEQFF
D: TRBD1
size: once
V: TRBV7-6
J: TRBJ2-1
length: 15

DNA: TGCGCCAGCAGGAACCTAGGGGGCGGAGAGACCCAGTACTTC
CDR3: CASRNLGGGETQYF
D: TRBD1
size: -
V: TRBV5-1
J: TRBJ2-5
length: 14

DNA: TGTGCCAGCAGTTACTCGGGTACGGGACAGCCCCAGCATTTT
CDR3: CASSYSGTGQPQHF
D: -
size: once
V: TRBV6-5
J: TRBJ1-5
length: 14

DNA: TGTGCCTGGAGTGTTAACGGGAGGGATACGCAGTATTTT
CDR3: CAWSVNGRDTQYF
D: TRBD2
size: -
V: TRBV30
J: TRBJ2-3
length: 13

DNA: TGTGCCAGTAGTATAGCCCTACTAGCGGGAGGGCGCAATGAGCAGTTCTTC
CDR3: CASSIALLAGGRNEQFF
D: TRBD2
size: once
V: TRBV19
J: TRBJ2-1
length: 17

DNA: TGTGCCAGCAGCTTGACAGGGCCCTTGAAGGGCGAGCAGTACTTC
CDR3: CASSLTGPLKGEQYF
D: -
size: -
V: TRBV5-8
J: TRBJ2-7
length: 15

DNA: TGTGCCAGCAGGGTCTTGGGGGCAACGAGCTCCTACGAGCAGTACTTC
CDR3: CASRVLGATSSYEQYF
D: -
size: -
V: TRBV27
J: TRBJ2-7
length: 16

DNA: TGTGCCAGCAGCCTGGGACTAGCGGGAGGTGAGCAGTACTTC
CDR3: CASSLGLAGGEQYF
D: TRBD2
size: -
V: TRBV27
J: TRBJ2-7
length: 14

DNA: TGTGCCAGCGGCTTGGGGGGGGAACAGCCCCAGCATTTT
CDR3: CASGLGGEQPQHF
D: -
size: -
V: TRBV6-1
J: TRBJ1-5
length: 13

DNA: TGTGCCTGGAGTGCCTTTTCCGCCTACGAGCAGTACTTC
CDR3: CAWSAFSAYEQYF
D: -
size: -
V: TRBV30
J: TRBJ2-7
length: 13

DNA: TGCGCCAGCAGCTCACAGGGGCCCGACTTCTACGAGCAGTACTTC
CDR3: CASSSQGPDFYEQYF
D: TRBD1
size: -
V: TRBV5-1
J: TRBJ2-7
length: 15

DNA: TGTGCCAGCACGAGTGCGAATACGCAGTATTTT
CDR3: CASTSANTQYF
D: -
size: -
V: TRBV13
J: TRBJ2-3
length: 11

DNA: TGTGCCTGGAACAGGGAAGGGAACTATGGCTACACCTTC
CDR3: CAWNREGNYGYTF
D: -
size: -
V: TRBV30
J: TRBJ1-2
length: 13

DNA: TGTGCCAGCTCACCTACGGGTAACACGCTGGGACAGGGTATCTATGGCTACACCTTC
CDR3: CASSPTGNTLGQGIYGYTF
D: TRBD1
size: -
V: TRBV18
J: TRBJ1-2
length: 19

DNA: TGTGCCAGCAGCAAACTTCCGCGGGACAGGAGGGATTCCTACGAGCAGTACTTC
CDR3: CASSKLPRDRRDSYEQYF
D: -
size: few
V: TRBV21-1
J: TRBJ2-7
length: 18

DNA: TGTGCCTGGAGTGTACGGGGACAGGGAAGGAATCAGCCCCAGCATTTT
CDR3: CAWSVRGQGRNQPQHF
D: TRBD1
size: -
V: TRBV30
J: TRBJ1-5
length: 16

DNA: TGTGCCATCGACGACAGGCCCTTCCGGGGCGAGCAGTACTTC
CDR3: CAIDDRPFRGEQYF
D: -
size: few
V: TRBV21-1
J: TRBJ2-7
length: 14

DNA: TGTGCCAGCAGCTTAGTCTTACAGGGGCTAGTGGGGGCCAACGTCCTGACTTTC
CDR3: CASSLVLQGLVGANVLTF
D: TRBD1
size: -
V: TRBV7-6
J: TRBJ2-6
length: 18

DNA: TGTGCCTCGTTGACGGGCTATGGCTACACCTTC
CDR3: CASLTGYGYTF
D: -
size: -
V: TRBV30
J: TRBJ1-2
length: 11

DNA: TGTGCCAGCAGCTTAGGAGCATATGCCGGGGAGCTGTTTTTT
CDR3: CASSLGAYAGELFF
D: -
size: -
V: TRBV7-8
J: TRBJ2-2
length: 14

DNA: TGTGCCAGCAGCGCCTCCCTAGGTGGGACCGGGGAGCTGTTTTTT
CDR3: CASSASLGGTGELFF
D: -
size: -
V: TRBV9
J: TRBJ2-2
length: 15

DNA: TGTGCCAGCAGACATTCGGGGGGCACAGATACGCAGTATTTT
CDR3: CASRHSGGTDTQYF
D: -
size: -
V: TRBV6-5
J: TRBJ2-3
length: 14

DNA: TGTGCCAGCAGCTTAGGGGGAGGGGCCACTGAAGCTTTCTTT
CDR3: CASSLGGGATEAFF
D: -
size: -
V: TRBV7-8
J: TRBJ1-1
length: 14

DNA: TGTGCCAGCAGCCACGGCCGGGGGGCGAACTTGGAGACCCAGTACTTC
CDR3: CASSHGRGANLETQYF
D: -
size: -
V: TRBV7-9
J: TRBJ2-5
length: 16

DNA: TGTGCCTGGAGGGGGAGGGGCACAGATACGCAGTATTTT
CDR3: CAWRGRGTDTQYF
D: TRBD2
size: few
V: TRBV30
J: TRBJ2-3
length: 13

DNA: TGTGCCAGCACCGGTCGGGAGGCCGGAGAGACCCAGTACTTC
CDR3: CASTGREAGETQYF
D: TRBD2
size: -
V: TRBV7-9
J: TRBJ2-5
length: 14

DNA: TGTGCCAGCAGCTTTGGCGGGAGTATCAATGAGCAGTTCTTC
CDR3: CASSFGGSINEQFF
D: TRBD2
size: -
V: TRBV11-3
J: TRBJ2-1
length: 14

DNA: TGTGCCAGCAGTTCCAGGCTACAGATCGGGGGGGGCACAGATACGCAGTATTTT
CDR3: CASSSRLQIGGGTDTQYF
D: TRBD2
size: -
V: TRBV28
J: TRBJ2-3
length: 18

DNA: TGTGCCAGTAGTGCACAGAGTGCAACTAATGAAAAACTGTTTTTT
CDR3: CASSAQSATNEKLFF
D: -
size: -
V: TRBV19
J: TRBJ1-4
length: 15

DNA: TGTGCCAGCTCACCGTCAGGGGCAGTAACCTACACCTTC
CDR3: CASSPSGAVTYTF
D: -
size: few
V: TRBV18
J: TRBJ1-2
length: 13

DNA: TGCGCCAGCAGCGAACCTACTGGGGGGAATGAGCAGTTCTTC
CDR3: CASSEPTGGNEQFF
D: -
size: -
V: TRBV5-1
J: TRBJ2-1
length: 14

DNA: TGTGCCAGCAGTTTAGTTGCGGGACTGGTAGATACGCAGTATTTT
CDR3: CASSLVAGLVDTQYF
D: -
size: -
V: TRBV27
J: TRBJ2-3
length: 15

DNA: TGTGCCAGCTCACCACTAGCGGAGACCTACGAGCAGTACTTC
CDR3: CASSPLAETYEQYF
D: -
size: -
V: TRBV18
J: TRBJ2-7
length: 14

DNA: TGTGCCAGCAGTCAAATCGGGGTTCCAGAATACGAGCAGTACTTC
CDR3: CASSQIGVPEYEQYF
D: -
size: -
V: TRBV27
J: TRBJ2-7
length: 15

DNA: TGTGCCAGCAGTAGGACTAGCGGGGCCACAGATACGCAGTATTTT
CDR3: CASSRTSGATDTQYF
D: TRBD2
size: once
V: TRBV28
J: TRBJ2-3
length: 15

DNA: TGTGCCAGCAGCTTTTCTAGCGTTTCATCCTACGAGCAGTACTTC
CDR3: CASSFSSVSSYEQYF
D: -
size: -
V: TRBV7-2
J: TRBJ2-7
length: 15

DNA: TGTGCCAGCAGCCCTATAGCGGGAGGGTATACCTACGAGCAGTACTTC
CDR3: CASSPIAGGYTYEQYF
D: TRBD2
size: -
V: TRBV14
J: TRBJ2-7
length: 16

DNA: TGTGCCAGCAGTAAAATCCCAGGGGCCTACGAGCAGTACTTC
CDR3: CASSKIPGAYEQYF
D: -
size: once
V: TRBV6-1
J: TRBJ2-7
length: 14

DNA: TGTGCCAGCAGGGGGGGACAGGGGTTCAATGAGCAGTTCTTC
CDR3: CASRGGQGFNEQFF
D: TRBD1
size: -
V: TRBV6-5
J: TRBJ2-1
length: 14

DNA: TGTGCTAAGACCAGGAGAGGGAATGGCTACACCTTC
CDR3: CAKTRRGNGYTF
D: -
size: -
V: TRBV30
J: TRBJ1-2
length: 12

DNA: TGTGCCAGCAGCCGAATACAGTACTCGGATTCACCCCTCCACTTT
CDR3: CASSRIQYSDSPLHF
D: -
size: -
V: TRBV7-8
J: TRBJ1-6
length: 15

DNA: TGTGCCAGCAGCGGTGGGACAGCTAATGAAAAACTGTTTTTT
CDR3: CASSGGTANEKLFF
D: TRBD1
size: -
V: TRBV9
J: TRBJ1-4
length: 14